This record looks at one T cell receptor beta chain sequence and its context. Its matching antigen is unknown. Treatment meaning: some 20 received Ad26.COV2.S at low or high dose, single or two shots; several received placebo; per-sample allocation not given. Samples analyzed were those drawn on day 63 after the first vaccine or placebo injection. Built on an Ad26 vector, the vaccine expressed Wuhan-strain SARS-CoV-2 spike. These data come from a study of Ad26.COV2.S vaccination and SARS-CoV-2 variants. Profiling relied on immunoSEQ multiplex PCR, and the TCRdb table lists in-frame clones only, not all of them. The sample lists 400,000 to 450,000 clones; about nine tenths were seen once. Study observations and caveats: Marked by substantial breadth, spike-specific CD8+ and CD4+ T cell responses were reportedly seen after vaccination.

Germline V gene data show CDR1 as SEHNR and CDR2 as FQNEAQ (reference sequence). The V and J ends lost 5 bases and 1 base, in that order; junction bases with no gene match: 6. The CDR3 is 15 amino acids. V usage is TRBV7-9 and J usage is TRBJ1-1; 8 nucleotides agree with TRBD1. The sequencing used peripheral blood, collected in a trial of Ad26.COV2.S vaccine versus placebo. This clonotype originated in a person aged 18-60 years who received the Ad26.COV2.S COVID-19 vaccine or a placebo. CDR3 region: CASSPRTGKNTEAFF. The CDR3 bases are TGTGCCAGCAGCCCTCGGACAGGGAAGAACACTGAAGCTTTCTTT. Variable domain in full (rest from reference TRBV7-9 and TRBJ1-1): DTGVSQNPRHKITKRGQNVTFRCDPISEHNRLYWYRQTLGQGPEFLTYFQNEAQLEKSRLLSDRFSAERPKGSFSTLEIQRTEQGDSAMYLCASSPRTGKNTEAFFGQGTRLTVV.